The 17 T cell receptor beta chains below all came from one sample that was sequenced in a study of blood T cell repertoires in COVID-19. Here immunoSEQ multiplex PCR was the method, and the copy in TCRdb shows in-frame clones only, minus some. This repertoire shows 180,000 or so clones, about 81% found once; its top ten account for about an eighth. The sequenced sample was peripheral blood. Every receptor here comes from a woman aged 80 or over with COVID-19, enrolled during active disease.

CDR3 sequence: CSAAMRTGGTDTQYF. The CDR3 DNA sequence: TGCAGCGCCGCGATGCGGACAGGGGGGACAGATACGCAGTATTTT. The chain couples TRBV29-1 to TRBJ2-3, with TRBD1 matching over 10 bases. Germline CDR1 is SQVTM and CDR2 is ANQGSEA. Trimming removed 7 bases from V and 3 bases from J; junction bases left unmatched: 10. This CDR3 is built from 15 residues.

Only one count was recorded for this clone. V is TRBV7-2 and J is TRBJ2-6; TRBD1 aligns across 8 bases. The CDR3 is 18 residues long. The germline CDR1 and CDR2 sequences are SGHTA and FQGNSA. The junction had 7 bases not matched to a gene; V was cut back by 3 bases and J by 0 bases. CDR3 DNA: TGTGCCAGCAGCTTGGGTGGACAGGGAGGCTCTGGGGCCAACGTCCTGACTTTC. Translated: CASSLGGQGGSGANVLTF.

The chain combines TRBV6-1 with TRBJ2-5, with D tentatively TRBD2 (6 bases). Trimming left V 4 bases short and J 5 bases short, with 20 bases between. Per germline, CDR1 MNHNS and CDR2 SASEGT. The CDR3 loop spans 16 amino acids. In DNA, the CDR3 is TGTGCCAGCAGTGTGGGGACGGCTCTGGAGGGGGAGACCCAGTACTTC. This codes for CASSVGTALEGETQYF.

The chain employs TRBV10-3 and TRBJ1-1; D possibly corresponds to TRBD1 (6 bases). This CDR3 region has 14 residues. Looked up from germline, CDR1 is ENHRY and CDR2 is SYGVKD. V was cut by 7 bases and J by 0 bases, with 12 bases left in between. The CDR3 loop reads CAIKVTGVNTEAFF. The CDR3 bases are TGTGCCATCAAAGTGACAGGTGTGAACACTGAAGCTTTCTTT.

Here the CDR3 DNA reads TGTGCCAGCAGCCCCTCAGGGACAGGGGCCTACGAGCAGTACTTC. Protein sequence: CASSPSGTGAYEQYF. This sequence joins TRBV9 and TRBJ2-7; 10 bases agree with TRBD1. The CDR3 covers 15 residues. The V gene end was trimmed by 4 bases and the J gene end by 2 bases; junction bases not matched to a gene: 6. In germline, CDR1 is SGDLS, CDR2 YYNGEE.

The rearrangement joins TRBV2 to TRBJ1-2; TRBD1 agrees at 8 bases. Germline V gene lookup returns CDR1 SNHLY and CDR2 FYNNEI. There are 15 residues in the CDR3. V lost 8 bases to trimming and J lost 5 bases; unmatched junction nucleotides: 13. The CDR3 reads CASRLLRGLGYGYTF. The CDR3 DNA sequence: TGTGCCAGCCGACTCCTCAGGGGGCTGGGGTATGGCTACACCTTC.

This chain links TRBV2 with TRBJ1-5, with TRBD1 matching over 8 bases. Germline V gives CDR1 SNHLY, CDR2 FYNNEI. The CDR3 covers 16 residues. V was pared by 6 bases and J by 2 bases, with 9 bases of the junction left unmatched. The CDR3 DNA reads TGTGCCAGCAGAGACCGACAGGGGATGGGCAATCAGCCCCAGCATTTT. It translates to CASRDRQGMGNQPQHF.

V gene TRBV29-1 combines with J gene TRBJ2-3; the match to TRBD2 covers 14 bases. Germline CDR1 and CDR2: SQVTM and ANQGSEA. J gave up 2 bases and V 3 bases, and 13 bases lay outside the gene matches. The CDR3 loop spans 19 amino acids. In DNA form, the CDR3 reads TGCAGCGTTGACGGACTAGCGGGGGGCGGAGATAGGCCCACAGATACGCAGTATTTT. Its translation: CSVDGLAGGGDRPTDTQYF.

The chain links TRBV18 to TRBJ2-7; D might be TRBD2 (6 bases). This CDR3 is 15 amino acids long. Trimming shortened V by 0 bases and J by 5 bases, and 14 bases separated the two germline ends. Germline CDR1 and CDR2: KGHSH and LQKENI. This chain's CDR3 is CASSPPRPAGDEQYF. CDR3 nucleotide sequence: TGTGCCAGCTCACCACCGCGCCCAGCGGGTGACGAGCAGTACTTC.

This clone was observed once. The V call is TRBV7-2, the J call TRBJ2-7; 8 bases fit TRBD1. Germline V gene lookup returns CDR1 SGHTA and CDR2 FQGNSA. The CDR3 runs to 14 residues. V shed 5 bases, J shed 1 base, and the junction held 4 bases outside the gene matches. The CDR3 region has the DNA TGTGCCAGCAGCCCAGGGACAGGTTCCTACGAGCAGTACTTC. Its translation: CASSPGTGSYEQYF.

The CDR3: CASSGGRSSSYNEQFF. The CDR3 region has the DNA TGCGCCAGCTCGGGAGGGCGGAGTAGCTCCTACAATGAGCAGTTCTTC. The chain couples TRBV5-1 to TRBJ2-1; TRBD2 agrees at 8 bases. From germline, CDR1 is SGHRS and CDR2 YFSETQ. The CDR3 is 16 residues long. The J segment lost 0 bases and the V segment lost 7 bases, leaving 9 bases of the junction unmatched.

This rearrangement joins TRBV2 to TRBJ2-7, with TRBD2 matching over 11 bases. The CDR3 is made up of 14 amino acids. From germline, CDR1 is SNHLY and CDR2 FYNNEI. With 5 bases clipped from V and 6 bases from J, the junction kept 6 bases outside the gene matches. This CDR3 is CASSTGTSGLEQYF. DNA of the CDR3: TGTGCCAGCAGTACCGGGACTAGCGGCCTCGAGCAGTACTTC.

The table lists this clone with a count of one. This chain connects TRBV27 to TRBJ2-3; 7 bases map to TRBD1. Germline assignment: CDR1 MNHEY and CDR2 SMNVEV (reference sequence). Unmatched junction bases numbered 8, after V lost 5 bases and J lost 3 bases. This CDR3 is 15 amino acids long. CDR3 DNA: TGTGCCAGCAGTGCGACGACAGGGTTGACAGATACGCAGTATTTT. Amino acids: CASSATTGLTDTQYF.

The chain is built from TRBV5-1 and TRBJ2-7, with 11 bases fitting TRBD1. V was pared by 0 bases and J by 2 bases, with 7 bases of the junction left unmatched. Germline CDR1 is SGHRS and CDR2 is YFSETQ. There are 17 residues in the CDR3. The CDR3 protein is CASSLAPTGQGAYEQYF. DNA of the CDR3: TGCGCCAGCAGCTTGGCCCCAACGGGACAGGGGGCCTACGAGCAGTACTTC. The complete variable domain, with remaining parts taken from reference TRBV5-1 and TRBJ2-7, reads KAGVTQTPRYLIKTRGQQVTLSCSPISGHRSVSWYQQTPGQGLQFLFEYFSETQRNKGNFPGRFSGRQFSNSRSEMNVSTLELGDSALYLCASSLAPTGQGAYEQYFGPGTRLTVT.

V is TRBV18 and J is TRBJ2-7; 7 bases are shared with TRBD1. Looked up from germline, CDR1 is KGHSH and CDR2 is LQKENI. The trim removed 4 bases at V and 7 bases at J, leaving 7 bases unmatched. This CDR3 has 13 amino acids. CDR3 sequence: CASSQGAPGEQYF. CDR3 nucleotide sequence: TGTGCCAGCTCACAGGGGGCGCCTGGGGAGCAGTACTTC.

The chain combines TRBV6-1 with TRBJ1-2, with TRBD1 identical over 10 bases. The CDR3 sequence is 17 residues long. With V trimmed by 1 base and J by 7 bases, 12 bases remained unmatched. The V gene's germline CDR1 is MNHNS and CDR2 SASEGT. CDR3 loop: CASSEGVRDRGYSGYTF. CDR3 coding DNA: TGTGCCAGCAGTGAAGGCGTGAGGGACAGGGGATATAGTGGCTACACCTTC.

J is TRBJ1-1 and V is TRBV7-9; tentative D call: TRBD1 (5 bases). V was trimmed by 1 base and J by 5 bases, leaving 8 bases between them. Looked up from germline, CDR1 is SEHNR and CDR2 is FQNEAQ (reference sequence). This CDR3 spans 13 amino acids. The CDR3 here is CASSLVGVTEAFF. Written as DNA, the CDR3 is TGTGCCAGCAGCTTAGTAGGGGTAACTGAAGCTTTCTTT.